This TCR beta chain is drawn from a study of identical twins. TCRdb used MiXCR to reprocess the 5' RACE reads, holding one entry per CDR3 protein. Of around 480,000 distinct CDR3 sequences in the sample, 14% were seen once. There were only healthy Caucasians among the donors. This clonotype was seen only a few times. The antigen is not known. Per germline, CDR1 DFQATT and CDR2 SNEGSKA (reference sequence). The CDR3 has 15 residues. Deletions cut 3 bases from V and 0 bases from J, with 12 bases between. Study results and caveats: Memory repertoires lacked the insertion deficit that abundant cord blood beta clonotypes showed. Weaker excess sharing between twins was seen in beta out-of-frame sequences.

These data are also associated with another study on yellow fever vaccine responses in identical twins.

This clonotype was sampled from a woman under 30 in good health. The sequenced sample consisted of CD4+ T cells sorted from blood. The genes are TRBV20-1 and TRBJ2-1, with D possibly matching TRBD1 (7 bases). CDR3 residues: CSARQGGSSYNEQFF. CDR3 DNA sequence: TGCAGTGCTAGGCAGGGGGGAAGCTCCTACAATGAGCAGTTCTTC.